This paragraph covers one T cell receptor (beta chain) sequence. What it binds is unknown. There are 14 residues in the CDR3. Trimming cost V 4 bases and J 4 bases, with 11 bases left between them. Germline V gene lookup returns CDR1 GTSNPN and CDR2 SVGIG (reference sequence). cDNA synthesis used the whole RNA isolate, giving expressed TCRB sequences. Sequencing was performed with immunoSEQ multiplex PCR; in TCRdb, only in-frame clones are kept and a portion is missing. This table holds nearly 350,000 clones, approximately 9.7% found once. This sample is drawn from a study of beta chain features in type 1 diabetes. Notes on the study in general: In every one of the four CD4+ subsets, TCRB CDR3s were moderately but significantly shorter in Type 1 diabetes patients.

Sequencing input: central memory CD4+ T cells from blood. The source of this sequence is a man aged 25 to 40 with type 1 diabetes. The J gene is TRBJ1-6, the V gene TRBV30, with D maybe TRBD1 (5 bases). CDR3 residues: CAWMRGKYNSPLHF. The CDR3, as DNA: TGTGCCTGGATGAGGGGAAAGTATAATTCACCCCTCCACTTT.